The rows below give T cell receptor beta chains drawn from one sample of a study of early T cells in non-severe SARS-CoV-2 infection. One entry per CDR3 protein results from TCRdb running MiXCR on the 5' RACE reads. This table has about 64,000 distinct CDR3 sequences, 10% to 15% appearing once. The sample was whole blood, taken at baseline. The receptors stem from an adult who was a healthcare worker with PCR-confirmed SARS-CoV-2 infection or an uninfected control (not recorded which). Each CDR3 is given with its conserved first and last residue. A D gene is named only where the DNA matches it firmly. Not every row has a clone size; where given, it reads once, few, many or a size class.

TRBV6-5	.	TRBJ2-1	.	CASSYSRRVEDEQFF	TGTGCCAGCAGTTACTCCCGAAGAGTGGAGGATGAGCAGTTCTTC
TRBV7-2	.	TRBJ1-6	.	CASSLQGSAHNSPLHF	TGTGCCAGCAGCCTACAGGGAAGCGCCCATAATTCACCCCTCCACTTT
TRBV5-6	.	TRBJ1-6	.	CASSLDVGDSPLHF	TGTGCCAGCAGCTTGGACGTAGGGGATTCACCCCTCCACTTT
TRBV28	few	TRBJ2-5	.	CASSFEKTQYF	TGTGCCAGCAGTTTTGAAAAGACCCAGTACTTC
TRBV2	many	TRBJ2-2	.	CASSATPMKAGTGELFF	TGTGCCAGCAGCGCTACGCCTATGAAGGCCGGCACCGGGGAGCTGTTTTTT
TRBV6-2/TRBV6-3	.	TRBJ1-5	.	CASSNSRSLNQPQHF	TGTGCCAGCAGTAACTCGCGGTCTTTAAATCAGCCCCAGCATTTT
TRBV10-3	few	TRBJ1-6	.	CAISESEPQGPLHF	TGTGCCATCAGTGAGTCGGAACCACAGGGACCCCTCCACTTT
TRBV23-1	once	TRBJ2-3	.	CASSQSLQGCTDTQYF	TGCGCCAGCAGTCAATCTCTACAGGGTTGCACAGATACGCAGTATTTT
TRBV7-2	.	TRBJ2-3	TRBD2	CASSWTSGGARSTDTQYF	TGTGCCAGCAGCTGGACTAGCGGGGGGGCCCGGAGCACAGATACGCAGTATTTT
TRBV2	many	TRBJ2-5	.	CASRTMGVQETQYF	TGTGCCAGCAGAACGATGGGGGTCCAAGAGACCCAGTACTTC
TRBV28	.	TRBJ1-4	.	CASRETSGEKLFF	TGTGCCAGCAGGGAGACGAGCGGGGAAAAACTGTTTTTT
TRBV5-4	.	TRBJ1-1	.	CASSFSTQENTEAFF	TGTGCCAGCAGCTTCTCGACGCAGGAGAACACTGAAGCTTTCTTT
TRBV27	few	TRBJ1-3	TRBD1	CASSPGTGGNTIYF	TGTGCCAGCAGTCCCGGGACAGGGGGAAACACCATATATTTT
TRBV11-2	few	TRBJ2-1	.	CASSLAAESIYNEQFF	TGTGCCAGCAGCTTAGCAGCGGAGTCAATCTACAATGAGCAGTTCTTC
TRBV6-2/TRBV6-3	.	TRBJ2-7	.	CASSYSPSEQYF	TGTGCCAGCAGTTACTCGCCGAGCGAGCAGTACTTC
TRBV6-6	.	TRBJ2-7	.	CASSYDLAYEQYF	TGTGCCAGCAGTTACGATCTAGCTTACGAGCAGTACTTC
TRBV12-3/TRBV12-4	.	TRBJ2-1	.	CASSLQMFSSYNEQFF	TGTGCCAGCAGCTTGCAGATGTTCAGCTCCTACAATGAGCAGTTCTTC
TRBV10-1	.	TRBJ2-3	TRBD2	CASSGSGRSPTDTQYF	TGCGCCAGCAGTGGTAGCGGGAGGTCTCCCACAGATACGCAGTATTTT
TRBV3-1	.	TRBJ2-1	.	CASREGSYNEQFF	TGTGCCAGCCGCGAGGGTTCCTACAATGAGCAGTTCTTC
TRBV27	many	TRBJ1-2	.	CASSLGWNYGYTF	TGTGCCAGCAGTTTAGGATGGAACTATGGCTACACCTTC
TRBV20-1	.	TRBJ2-7	.	CSARDRTYEQYF	TGCAGTGCTAGGGACAGAACCTACGAGCAGTACTTC
TRBV3-1	few	TRBJ2-7	.	CASSQGPGLSYEQYF	TGTGCCAGCAGCCAAGGACCGGGACTCTCCTACGAGCAGTACTTC
TRBV2	few	TRBJ2-6	.	CASSWDGRSGANVLTF	TGTGCCAGCAGTTGGGACGGAAGAAGTGGGGCCAACGTCCTGACTTTC
TRBV5-6	.	TRBJ1-2	.	CASSRQGGYGYTF	TGTGCCAGCTCCCGCCAGGGTGGATATGGCTACACCTTC
TRBV10-2	few	TRBJ2-2	.	CASSEGLATNTGELFF	TGCGCCAGCAGTGAAGGCCTAGCGACGAACACCGGGGAGCTGTTTTTT
TRBV5-1	few	TRBJ2-3	.	CASSLGGLGTQYF	TGCGCCAGCAGCTTGGGAGGCCTAGGTACGCAGTATTTT
TRBV30	.	TRBJ2-3	TRBD2	CACPGGGRGDTQYF	TGTGCCTGCCCTGGCGGGGGGAGGGGAGATACGCAGTATTTT
TRBV4-1	few	TRBJ2-6	.	CASSQDVASTYSGANVLTF	TGCGCCAGCAGCCAAGATGTTGCAAGTACTTACTCTGGGGCCAACGTCCTGACTTTC
TRBV19	few	TRBJ2-1	.	CASSTRGYNEQFF	TGTGCCAGTAGTACCCGGGGATACAATGAGCAGTTCTTC